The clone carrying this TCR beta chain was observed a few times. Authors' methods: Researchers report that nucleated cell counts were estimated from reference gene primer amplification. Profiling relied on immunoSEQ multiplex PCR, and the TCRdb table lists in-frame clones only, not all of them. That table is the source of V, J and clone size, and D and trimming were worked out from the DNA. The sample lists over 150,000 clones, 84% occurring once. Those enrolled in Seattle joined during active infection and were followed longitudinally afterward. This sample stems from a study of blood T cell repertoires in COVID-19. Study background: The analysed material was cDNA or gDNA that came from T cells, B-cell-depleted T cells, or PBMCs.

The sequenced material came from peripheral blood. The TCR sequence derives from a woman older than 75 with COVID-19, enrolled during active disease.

CDR3 coding DNA: TGTGCCAGCTCAGAAACTAGCGCCTACAATGAGCAGTTCTTC. This encodes CASSETSAYNEQFF. The V call is TRBV18, the J call TRBJ2-1, with TRBD2 identical over 7 bases. CDR3 length: 14 amino acids. Per germline, CDR1 KGHSH and CDR2 LQKENI. V lost 5 bases to trimming and J lost 2 bases; unmatched junction nucleotides: 3. The whole variable domain, remainder taken from reference TRBV18 and TRBJ2-1, is NAGVMQNPRHLVRRRGQEARLRCSPMKGHSHVYWYRQLPEEGLKFMVYLQKENIIDESGMPKERFSAEFPKEGPSILRIQQVVRGDSAAYFCASSETSAYNEQFFGPGTRLTVL.